This T cell receptor beta chain was documented in a study of OX40 agonist ivuxolimab in advanced cancers. Study-wide background: Each dose-escalation patient presented with hepatocellular carcinoma, melanoma, renal cell or head and neck cancer. Therapy given before enrollment (anti-PD-1, anti-PD-L1 or anti-CTLA-4) was allowed, and 40% had some.

Assay: immunoSEQ multiplex PCR; the TCRdb copy retains only in-frame clones and omits some. Of 57,000 or so clones in the sample, more than 85% were seen once. CDR1 is SNHLY, CDR2 FYNNEI, per germline. This CDR3 comprises 16 residues. Trimming left V 5 bases short and J 1 base short, with 17 bases between. V usage is TRBV2 and J usage is TRBJ1-1; tentative D call: TRBD1 (6 bases). This TCR derives from an adult with an advanced solid tumor such as melanoma, head and neck, liver or kidney cancer. Sequences were derived from CD4+ or CD8+ T cells sorted from blood, sampled in a trial of the OX40 agonist ivuxolimab. The CDR3 loop reads CASSRQAPRGNTEAFF. The CDR3 DNA reads as TGTGCCAGCAGTAGACAGGCCCCCCGGGGGAACACTGAAGCTTTCTTT.